This T cell receptor beta chain was identified in a study of technical replicates of blood from four donors. TCRdb's table, derived via immunoSEQ multiplex PCR, lists solely in-frame clones and lacks some. The sample lists approximately 87,000 clones, approximately 94% occurring once. Trimming shortened V by 3 bases and J by 1 base, and 16 bases separated the two germline ends. CDR3 length: 16 residues. Germline lookup yields CDR1 SGHDT and CDR2 YYEEEE. The specimen was T cells isolated from PBMCs. The V and J genes are TRBV5-6 and TRBJ2-5, with a weak D call TRBD1 (6 bases). The receptor comes from a human donor in good health. The CDR3 here is CASSSMRQAFQETQYF. CDR3 nucleotide sequence: TGTGCCAGCAGCTCCATGCGACAGGCCTTCCAAGAGACCCAGTACTTC.